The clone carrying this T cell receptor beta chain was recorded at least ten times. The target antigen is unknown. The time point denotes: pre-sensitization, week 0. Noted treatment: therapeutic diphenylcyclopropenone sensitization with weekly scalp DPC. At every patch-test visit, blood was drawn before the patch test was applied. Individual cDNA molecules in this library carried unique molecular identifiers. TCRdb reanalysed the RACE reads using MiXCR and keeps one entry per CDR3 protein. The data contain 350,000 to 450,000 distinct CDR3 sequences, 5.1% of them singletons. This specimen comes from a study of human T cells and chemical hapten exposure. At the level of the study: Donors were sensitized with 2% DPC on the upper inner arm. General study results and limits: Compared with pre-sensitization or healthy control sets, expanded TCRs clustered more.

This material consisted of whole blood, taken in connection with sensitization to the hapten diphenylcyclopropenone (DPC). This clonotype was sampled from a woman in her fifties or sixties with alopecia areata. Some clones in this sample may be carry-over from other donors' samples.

CDR3 sequence reads: CASSHLGLAGVRGYNEQFF. The CDR3 nucleotides are TGTGCCAGCAGCCACCTGGGACTAGCGGGGGTCCGCGGATACAATGAGCAGTTCTTC. This chain connects TRBV7-2 to TRBJ2-1; 14 bases are shared with TRBD2. The CDR3 loop spans 19 amino acids. V lost 5 bases to trimming and J lost 4 bases; unmatched junction nucleotides: 13. Germline CDR1 reads SGHTA; CDR2 reads FQGNSA.